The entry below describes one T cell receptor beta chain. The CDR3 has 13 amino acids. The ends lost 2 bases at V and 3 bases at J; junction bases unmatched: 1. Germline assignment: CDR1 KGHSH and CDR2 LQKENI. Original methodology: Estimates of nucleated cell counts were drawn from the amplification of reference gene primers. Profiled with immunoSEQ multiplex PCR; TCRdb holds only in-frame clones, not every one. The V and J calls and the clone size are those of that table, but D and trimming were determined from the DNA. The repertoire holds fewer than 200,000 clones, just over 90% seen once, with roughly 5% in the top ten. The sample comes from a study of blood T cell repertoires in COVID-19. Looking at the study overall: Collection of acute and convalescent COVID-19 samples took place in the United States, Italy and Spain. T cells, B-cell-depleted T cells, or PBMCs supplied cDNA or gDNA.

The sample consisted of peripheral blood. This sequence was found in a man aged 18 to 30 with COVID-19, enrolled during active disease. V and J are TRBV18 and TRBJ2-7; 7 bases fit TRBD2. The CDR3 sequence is CASSPERDYEQYF. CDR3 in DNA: TGTGCCAGCTCACCAGAGCGGGACTACGAGCAGTACTTC.